This is a list of T cell receptor beta chains from one sample in a study of blood T cell repertoires in COVID-19. Profiling relied on immunoSEQ multiplex PCR, and the TCRdb table lists in-frame clones only, not all of them. This sample has 250,000 or so clones, with roughly 86% found just once. The source material was peripheral blood. The receptors originated from a man in his forties with active or convalescent COVID-19. CDR3s include the opening cysteine and the closing phenylalanine or tryptophan. The order of the fields is J gene, CDR3 length, clone size, V gene, D gene, CDR3 protein, CDR3 DNA. D genes are given only for firm matches. The size field is filled for only some rows; it gives once, few, many or a size class.

TRBJ2-3,17,-,TRBV6-2/TRBV6-3,TRBD2,CASSYSPSAAGADTQYF,TGTGCCAGCAGTTACTCGCCCAGCGCCGCGGGGGCAGATACGCAGTATTTT
TRBJ2-1,16,few,TRBV6-4,-,CASSDSSGSSYNEQFF,TGTGCCAGCAGTGACTCGAGCGGCAGCTCCTACAATGAGCAGTTCTTC
TRBJ2-1,14,-,TRBV5-1,TRBD2,CASSRLAGGNEQFF,TGCGCCAGCAGCCGACTAGCGGGGGGGAATGAGCAGTTCTTC
TRBJ1-1,15,-,TRBV4-2,TRBD1,CASSPGQGTNTEAFF,TGTGCCAGCAGCCCCGGACAGGGAACGAACACTGAAGCTTTCTTT
TRBJ2-1,18,few,TRBV2,-,CASEVGGGTTGSYNEQFF,TGTGCCAGCGAGGTAGGTGGGGGCACGACTGGCTCCTACAATGAGCAGTTCTTC
TRBJ2-1,16,-,TRBV3-1/TRBV3-2,-,CASSQDIAGGYNEQFF,TGTGCCAGCAGCCAAGATATAGCAGGCGGGTACAATGAGCAGTTCTTC
TRBJ1-2,16,-,TRBV7-9,TRBD1,CASSLDPGQGDYGYTF,TGTGCCAGCAGCCTAGACCCGGGACAGGGAGACTATGGCTACACCTTC
TRBJ2-3,15,-,TRBV27,-,CASSSLGGETDTQYF,TGTGCCAGCAGTTCCCTCGGAGGGGAAACAGATACGCAGTATTTT
TRBJ1-2,13,-,TRBV7-9,-,CAFPDGGNYGYTF,TGTGCCTTCCCCGATGGGGGGAACTATGGCTACACCTTC
TRBJ1-2,12,-,TRBV21-1,-,CASSKCGYGYTF,TGTGCCAGCAGTAAGTGCGGCTATGGCTACACCTTC
TRBJ2-3,11,-,TRBV20-1,-,CSASPQMTQYF,TGCAGTGCTAGTCCGCAGATGACGCAGTATTTT
TRBJ2-1,15,-,TRBV11-2,-,CASSLMGGSYNEQFF,TGTGCCAGCAGCTTAATGGGGGGATCCTACAATGAGCAGTTCTTC
TRBJ1-5,15,-,TRBV6-5,-,CASSPAIGHPQPQHF,TGTGCCAGCAGCCCGGCGATCGGACACCCACAGCCCCAGCATTTT
TRBJ1-6,14,-,TRBV27,-,CASSLRGNNSPLHF,TGTGCCAGCAGTTTACGGGGAAATAATTCACCCCTCCACTTT
TRBJ1-1,14,-,TRBV6-5,-,CASSRGDRNTEAFF,TGTGCCAGCAGTAGAGGTGACAGAAACACTGAAGCTTTCTTT
TRBJ2-3,20,-,TRBV7-6,TRBD2,CASSLFPRTSGMEVSDTQYF,TGTGCCAGCAGCTTATTCCCCCGGACTAGCGGGATGGAAGTTTCAGATACGCAGTATTTT
TRBJ1-1,14,few,TRBV29-1,TRBD1,CSAAKDRLNTEAFF,TGCAGCGCGGCAAAGGACAGGCTGAACACTGAAGCTTTCTTT
TRBJ1-5,15,-,TRBV23-1,TRBD1,CASRRQGAYNQPQHF,TGCGCCAGCCGTCGACAGGGGGCCTACAATCAGCCCCAGCATTTT
TRBJ1-5,15,-,TRBV5-1,-,CASSLGGGANQPQHF,TGCGCCAGCAGCTTGGGAGGGGGAGCCAATCAGCCCCAGCATTTT
TRBJ1-4,13,-,TRBV7-2,TRBD1,CASSTQGGEKLFF,TGTGCCAGCAGCACGCAGGGGGGTGAAAAACTGTTTTTT
TRBJ2-3,14,-,TRBV2,-,CASRGLPSTDTQYF,TGTGCCAGCAGAGGACTCCCTAGCACAGATACGCAGTATTTT
TRBJ1-2,12,-,TRBV2,-,CASTERSNGYTF,TGTGCCAGCACGGAGCGCTCGAATGGCTACACCTTC
TRBJ2-4,13,-,TRBV7-2,-,CASTDPGKNIQYF,TGTGCCAGCACCGACCCAGGGAAAAACATTCAGTACTTC
TRBJ1-2,17,few,TRBV4-1,TRBD1,CASSQLQPTGGRYGYTF,TGCGCCAGCAGCCAACTACAGCCGACAGGGGGCAGGTATGGCTACACCTTC
TRBJ2-7,13,once,TRBV28,-,CASRPDYFYEQYF,TGTGCCAGCAGACCGGACTATTTCTACGAGCAGTACTTC
TRBJ1-4,15,-,TRBV7-9,TRBD1,CASSLGGQGDEKLFF,TGTGCCAGCAGCTTGGGTGGACAGGGGGATGAAAAACTGTTTTTT
TRBJ2-7,15,-,TRBV28,-,CASSSPSGDSYEQYF,TGTGCCAGCAGTTCGCCCTCGGGAGATTCCTACGAGCAGTACTTC
TRBJ1-1,13,-,TRBV19,-,CASSGPKGGGAFF,TGTGCCAGTAGCGGGCCAAAAGGAGGAGGCGCTTTCTTT